This T cell receptor beta chain stems from a study of blood T cell repertoires in COVID-19. Study as a whole: Specimens from acute and convalescent COVID-19 originated in the United States, Italy and Spain. Sources were T cells, B-cell-depleted T cells, or PBMCs; the material itself was cDNA or gDNA.

Authors' data handling: Nucleated cell number was recorded as an estimate derived from reference gene primer amplification. Using immunoSEQ multiplex PCR, the repertoire was profiled, and TCRdb retains in-frame clones only, with some absent. That table gives V, J and clone size, and the DNA gave D and trimming. The sample contains 90,000 or so clones, approximately 89% of which appear only once. The germline V gene encodes CDR1 LNHDA and CDR2 SQIVND (reference sequence). This CDR3 is built from 16 residues. V was trimmed by 3 bases and J by 0 bases, leaving 12 bases between them. This rearrangement joins TRBV19 to TRBJ1-3; D ambiguous. The sequenced sample consisted of peripheral blood. The TCR originated in a woman of 80 years or more with active COVID-19. CDR3 nucleotides: TGTGCCAGTAGTATCTTGCCAGGCGACTCTGGAAACACCATATATTTT. Protein product: CASSILPGDSGNTIYF.